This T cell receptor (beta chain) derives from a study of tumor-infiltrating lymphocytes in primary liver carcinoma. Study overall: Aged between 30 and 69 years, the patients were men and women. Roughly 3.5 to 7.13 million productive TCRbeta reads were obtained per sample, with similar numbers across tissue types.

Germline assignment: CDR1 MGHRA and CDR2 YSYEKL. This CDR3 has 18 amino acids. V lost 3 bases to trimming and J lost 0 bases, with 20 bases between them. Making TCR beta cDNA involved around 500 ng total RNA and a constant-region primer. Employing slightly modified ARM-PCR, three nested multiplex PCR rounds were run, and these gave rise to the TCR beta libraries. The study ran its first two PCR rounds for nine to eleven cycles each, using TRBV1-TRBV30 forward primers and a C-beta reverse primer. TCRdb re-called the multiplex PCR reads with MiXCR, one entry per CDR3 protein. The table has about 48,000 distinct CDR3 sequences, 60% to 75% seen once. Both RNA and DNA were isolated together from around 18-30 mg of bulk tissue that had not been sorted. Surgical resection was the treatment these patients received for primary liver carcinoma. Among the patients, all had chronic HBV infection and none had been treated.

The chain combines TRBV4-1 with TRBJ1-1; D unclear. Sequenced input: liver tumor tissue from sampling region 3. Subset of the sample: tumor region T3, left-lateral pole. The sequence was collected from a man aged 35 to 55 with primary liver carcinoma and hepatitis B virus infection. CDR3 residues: CASSHGRYYILMNTEAFF. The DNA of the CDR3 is TGCGCCAGCAGCCATGGCAGATACTACATCTTGATGAACACTGAAGCTTTCTTT.